One sample yielded the 19 T cell receptor beta chains listed below, sequenced in a study of cytomegalovirus exposure and HLA in healthy donors. This PCR relied on a set of 60 Vbeta primers and 13 Jbeta primers. The protocol was immunoSEQ multiplex PCR, while the TCRdb copy is restricted to in-frame clones and leaves out a portion. The table includes 100,000 to 150,000 clones, around 82% detected once. Sequenced: PBMCs. The receptors originated from a woman between 35 and 50 years old in good health and CMV-seropositive.

This chain joins TRBV5-1 and TRBJ1-1; TRBD1 might be the D (5 bases). CDR1 is SGHRS, CDR2 YFSETQ, per germline. Trimming left V 5 bases short and J 3 bases short, with 14 bases between. The length of the CDR3 is 14 residues. The CDR3 protein is CASSFGWGDTEAFF. The CDR3, as DNA: TGCGCCAGCAGTTTTGGGTGGGGGGACACTGAAGCTTTCTTT.

The chain uses TRBV11-2 and TRBJ2-2, with 7 bases aligning to TRBD1. With V trimmed by 2 bases and J by 4 bases, 4 bases remained unmatched. The CDR3 extends over 15 amino acids. The germline gives CDR1 SGHAT, CDR2 FQNNGV. Written as DNA, the CDR3 is TGTGCCAGCAGCTTAATTGCAGGGGGCACCGGGGAGCTGTTTTTT. This sequence encodes CASSLIAGGTGELFF. Based on the CDR3 plus reference TRBV11-2 and TRBJ2-2, the full variable domain is EAGVAQSPRYKIIEKRQSVAFWCNPISGHATLYWYQQILGQGPKLLIQFQNNGVVDDSQLPKDRFSAERLKGVDSTLKIQPAKLEDSAVYLCASSLIAGGTGELFFGEGSRLTVL.

The CDR3 DNA reads as TGTCCACGCCAGGGGGTCGGTGGTAGCTCCTACGAGCAGTACTTC. Protein sequence: CPRQGVGGSSYEQYF. The chain links TRBV4-2 to TRBJ2-7; the match to TRBD1 covers 7 bases. Germline V gene lookup returns CDR1 LGHNA and CDR2 YNFKEQ. This CDR3 spans 15 amino acids.

This chain joins TRBV10-3 and TRBJ1-1; 12 nucleotides line up with TRBD1. The CDR3 is 21 residues long. Germline V gene data show CDR1 as ENHRY and CDR2 as SYGVKD. V lost 0 bases, J lost 2 bases, and 16 bases stayed unmatched. The CDR3 reads CAISESYWDRGLRIDNTEAFF. DNA of the CDR3: TGTGCCATCAGTGAGTCGTATTGGGACAGGGGGCTTAGAATCGATAACACTGAAGCTTTCTTT.

In its sample, this clone was seen a few times. This chain connects TRBV19 to TRBJ2-5, with a weak D call TRBD2 (6 bases). TRBJ2-7 explains the end of the DNA better; the J call may be wrong. Germline V gene data show CDR1 as LNHDA and CDR2 as SQIVND (reference sequence). The CDR3 has 15 residues. The CDR3 loop is CASSIDMTGAYEQYF. Written as DNA, the CDR3 is TGTGCCAGTAGTATAGATATGACGGGAGCCTACGAGCAGTACTTC.

The rearrangement joins TRBV5-3 to TRBJ2-7; a possible D gene is TRBD1 (6 bases). TRBV5-3 is annotated as an ORF whose role is uncertain. The CDR3 consists of 17 residues. Trimming shortened V by 1 base and J by 6 bases, and 23 bases separated the two germline ends. CDR3 DNA sequence: TGTGCCAGAAGCTTGCCCCACACACAGGGATCGTTTTTCGAGCAGTACTTC. This sequence encodes CARSLPHTQGSFFEQYF.

V and J are TRBV5-4 and TRBJ2-1; 10 positions agree with TRBD2. Trimming cost V 7 bases and J 1 base; bases outside gene matches: 8. Germline CDR1 SGHNT, CDR2 YYREEE (reference sequence). CDR3 length equals 16 residues. CDR3 in amino acids: CASLPRTSGSYNEQFF. DNA for the CDR3: TGTGCCAGCCTCCCGAGGACTAGCGGTTCCTACAATGAGCAGTTCTTC.

The chain carries TRBV30 and TRBJ1-3; a possible D gene is TRBD1 (5 bases). This CDR3 is 11 amino acids long. Between the trimmed V and J ends, which lost 5 bases and 6 bases, there was a span of 8 bases. Germline values: CDR1 GTSNPN, CDR2 SVGIG (reference sequence). The CDR3 DNA sequence: TGTGCCTGGTCGGGGGAAAACACCATATATTTT. It translates to CAWSGENTIYF. The whole variable domain, filled in from reference TRBV30 and TRBJ1-3, reads SQTIHQWPATLVQPVGSPLSLECTVEGTSNPNLYWYRQAAGRGLQLLFYSVGIGQISSEVPQNLSASRPQDRQFILSSKKLLLSDSGFYLCAWSGENTIYFGEGSWLTVV.

This clone is a singleton in its sample. The gene calls are TRBV10-3 and TRBJ2-2; D gene uncertain. The CDR3 runs to 12 residues. Germline V gives CDR1 ENHRY, CDR2 SYGVKD. V dropped 9 bases and J dropped 3 bases, with 8 bases sitting between them. DNA for the CDR3: TGTGCCATACAGAAGGACACCGGGGAGCTGTTTTTT. This encodes CAIQKDTGELFF.

This chain links TRBV5-1 with TRBJ1-1; 7 bases match TRBD1. CDR1 is SGHRS and CDR2 is YFSETQ in the germline V gene. J gave up 0 bases and V 4 bases, and 9 bases lay outside the gene matches. The CDR3 is 16 amino acids. CDR3: CASSKITGALNTEAFF. The CDR3 DNA reads TGCGCCAGCAGCAAAATCACAGGGGCATTGAACACTGAAGCTTTCTTT. Full variable domain (missing parts from reference TRBV5-1 and TRBJ1-1): KAGVTQTPRYLIKTRGQQVTLSCSPISGHRSVSWYQQTPGQGLQFLFEYFSETQRNKGNFPGRFSGRQFSNSRSEMNVSTLELGDSALYLCASSKITGALNTEAFFGQGTRLTVV.

A single count supports this clone. The gene calls are TRBV4-3 and TRBJ2-1; 7 bases are shared with TRBD1. The V gene's germline CDR1 is LGHNA and CDR2 YSLEER. This CDR3 region has 15 residues. V was pared by 2 bases and J by 2 bases, with 3 bases of the junction left unmatched. The CDR3 DNA reads TGCGCCAGCAGCCAACATACAGGGGCCTACAATGAGCAGTTCTTC. Translated: CASSQHTGAYNEQFF.

V and J are TRBV21-1 and TRBJ1-1. TRBV21-1 is termed a pseudogene. This CDR3 is built from 13 residues. CDR3 DNA: TGTGCCAGCGAGGAGGAGGACGGCACTGAAGCTTTCTTT. This codes for CASEEEDGTEAFF.

This rearrangement joins TRBV5-4 to TRBJ1-4, with D possibly being TRBD1 (5 bases). V lost 4 bases to trimming and J lost 2 bases, with 12 bases between them. The germline CDR1 and CDR2 sequences are SGHNT and YYREEE (reference sequence). CDR3 length: 15 amino acids. The CDR3 region has the DNA TGTGCCAGCAGCAAGCAGGGTTGGACTAATGAAAAACTGTTTTTT. Amino acids: CASSKQGWTNEKLFF.

This clone was detected once. The J gene is TRBJ1-2, the V gene TRBV6-6, with 10 positions matching TRBD1. Trimming removed 0 bases from V and 6 bases from J; junction bases left unmatched: 7. This CDR3 comprises 16 residues. Germline assignment: CDR1 MNHNY and CDR2 SVGAGI (reference sequence). The CDR3: CASSYSRTGTGDGYTF. The CDR3 DNA is TGTGCCAGCAGTTACTCGAGAACCGGGACAGGGGATGGCTACACCTTC.

This clone was detected only once. The J gene is TRBJ1-4, the V gene TRBV30; TRBD1 matches 7 bases. Trimming at V came to 4 bases and at J to 5 bases, leaving 4 bases not matched to a gene. The CDR3 runs 13 residues. CDR1 is GTSNPN and CDR2 is SVGIG in the germline V gene (reference sequence). For the CDR3, the DNA is TGTGCCTGGACGGACAGGCCAAATGAAAAACTGTTTTTT. It translates to CAWTDRPNEKLFF.

The chain couples TRBV13 to TRBJ2-7; possibly TRBD1 for D (6 bases). This CDR3 comprises 14 residues. V gave up 5 bases and J gave up 0 bases, with 11 bases separating them. In germline, CDR1 is PRHDT, CDR2 FYEKMQ (reference sequence). CDR3 amino acids: CASSVDRSSYEQYF. CDR3 nucleotide sequence: TGTGCCAGCAGCGTCGACAGGAGCTCCTACGAGCAGTACTTC.

The chain couples TRBV10-1 to TRBJ2-1; the match to TRBD2 covers 8 bases. V was clipped by 3 bases and J by 5 bases; unmatched bases: 15. This CDR3 comprises 18 residues. CDR1 WNHNN and CDR2 SYGVQD come from the germline V gene (reference sequence). The CDR3 DNA sequence: TGCGCCAGCAGTGATTGGGTTTATCGGGAGGGTCATGACAATGAGCAGTTCTTC. Its protein product is CASSDWVYREGHDNEQFF.

About this clone itself: A junction end diverges from the germline sequence, so it may reflect a read error. The rearrangement links TRBV7-9 to TRBJ2-7; 7 bases align to TRBD2. The CDR3 contains 13 residues. Germline V gene data show CDR1 as SEHNR and CDR2 as FQNEAQ (reference sequence). CDR3 sequence (DNA): TGTTCCAGCAACCCTAGCGGAGCCTACGAGCAGTACTTC. The encoded protein is CSSNPSGAYEQYF.

V gene TRBV30 combines with J gene TRBJ1-1, with 7 bases identical to TRBD1. The CDR3 length is 15 residues. Germline V CDR1 and CDR2: GTSNPN, SVGIG (reference sequence). Trimming cost V 4 bases and J 5 bases; bases outside gene matches: 13. The CDR3 DNA follows: TGTGCCTGGACTTCCAACAGGGGACGACAGACTGAAGCTTTCTTT. It specifies CAWTSNRGRQTEAFF. Full variable domain (rest looked up from reference TRBV30 and TRBJ1-1): SQTIHQWPATLVQPVGSPLSLECTVEGTSNPNLYWYRQAAGRGLQLLFYSVGIGQISSEVPQNLSASRPQDRQFILSSKKLLLSDSGFYLCAWTSNRGRQTEAFFGQGTRLTVV.